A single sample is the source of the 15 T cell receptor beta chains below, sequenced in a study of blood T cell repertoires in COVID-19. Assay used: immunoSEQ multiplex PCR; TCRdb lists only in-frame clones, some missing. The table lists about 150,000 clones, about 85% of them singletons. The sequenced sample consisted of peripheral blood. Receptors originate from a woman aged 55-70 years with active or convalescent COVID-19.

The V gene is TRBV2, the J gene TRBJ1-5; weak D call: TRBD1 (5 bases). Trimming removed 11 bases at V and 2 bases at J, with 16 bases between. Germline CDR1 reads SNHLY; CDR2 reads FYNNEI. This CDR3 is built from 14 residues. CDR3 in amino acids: CAVQAGEGNQPQHF. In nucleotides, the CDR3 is TGTGCCGTTCAGGCGGGGGAAGGCAATCAGCCCCAGCATTTT.

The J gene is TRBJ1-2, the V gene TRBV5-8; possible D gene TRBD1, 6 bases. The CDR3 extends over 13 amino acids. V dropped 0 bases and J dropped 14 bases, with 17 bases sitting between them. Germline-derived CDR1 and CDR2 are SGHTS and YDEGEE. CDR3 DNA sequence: TGTGCCAGCAGCTTGGGCCAGGGGATCCCTCTGACCTTC. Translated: CASSLGQGIPLTF.

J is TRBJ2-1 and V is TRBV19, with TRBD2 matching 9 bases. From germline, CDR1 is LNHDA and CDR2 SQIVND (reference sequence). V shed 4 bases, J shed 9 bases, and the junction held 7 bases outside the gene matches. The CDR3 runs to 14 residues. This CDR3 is CASSSQRGEGEQFF. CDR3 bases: TGTGCCAGTAGTAGTCAGCGGGGGGAGGGTGAGCAGTTCTTC.

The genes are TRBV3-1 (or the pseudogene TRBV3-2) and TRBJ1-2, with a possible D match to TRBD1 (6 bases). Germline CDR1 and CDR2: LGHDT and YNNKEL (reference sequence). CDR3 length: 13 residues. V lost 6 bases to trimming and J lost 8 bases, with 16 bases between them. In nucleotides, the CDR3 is TGTGCCAGCAGTAGGGGGAATCAACGGGGCTACACCTTC. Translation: CASSRGNQRGYTF.

The CDR3, as DNA: TGTGCCAGCAGTTTTGTCCTCCTAAGCAATCAGCCCCAGCATTTT. It yields the protein CASSFVLLSNQPQHF. The V gene is TRBV28, the J gene TRBJ1-5; D gene ambiguous. Germline V gene lookup returns CDR1 MDHEN and CDR2 SYDVKM. V was shortened by 3 bases and J by 1 base, with 10 bases between the two germline ends. This CDR3 has 15 residues. The entire variable domain, with the rest obtained from reference TRBV28 and TRBJ1-5, is as follows: DVKVTQSSRYLVKRTGEKVFLECVQDMDHENMFWYRQDPGLGLRLIYFSYDVKMKEKGDIPEGYSVSREKKERFSLILESASTNQTSMYLCASSFVLLSNQPQHFGDGTRLSIL.

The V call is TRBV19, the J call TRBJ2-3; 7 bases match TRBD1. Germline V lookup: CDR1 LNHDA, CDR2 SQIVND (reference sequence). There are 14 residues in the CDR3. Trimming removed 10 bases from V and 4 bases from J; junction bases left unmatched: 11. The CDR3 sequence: CATMGIQGADTQYF. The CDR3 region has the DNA TGTGCCACCATGGGTATCCAGGGGGCAGATACGCAGTATTTT. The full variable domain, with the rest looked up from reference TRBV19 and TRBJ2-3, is DGGITQSPKYLFRKEGQNVTLSCEQNLNHDAMYWYRQDPGQGLRLIYYSQIVNDFQKGDIAEGYSVSREKKESFPLTVTSAQKNPTAFYLCATMGIQGADTQYFGPGTRLTVL.

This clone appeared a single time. In DNA, the CDR3 is TGTGCCAGCTCACCAAGAGGTTTAGGGAGCTCTGGAAACACCATATATTTT. Residues: CASSPRGLGSSGNTIYF. This sequence joins TRBV18 and TRBJ1-3; unclear D gene. Per the germline V gene, CDR1 is KGHSH and CDR2 is LQKENI. V lost 2 bases, J lost 0 bases, and 14 bases lay in between. The CDR3 runs 17 residues.

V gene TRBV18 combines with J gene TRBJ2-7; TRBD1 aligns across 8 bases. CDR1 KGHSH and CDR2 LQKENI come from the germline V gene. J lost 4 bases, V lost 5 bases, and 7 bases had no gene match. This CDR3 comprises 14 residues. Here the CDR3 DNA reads TGTGCCAGCTCATCAAAGACAGGGGAATACGAGCAGTACTTC. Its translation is CASSSKTGEYEQYF.

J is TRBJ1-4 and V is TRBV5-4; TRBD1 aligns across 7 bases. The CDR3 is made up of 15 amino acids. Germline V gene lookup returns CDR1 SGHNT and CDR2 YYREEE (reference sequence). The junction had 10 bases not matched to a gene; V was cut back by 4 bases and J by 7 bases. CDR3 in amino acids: CASSAVTGPGEKLFF. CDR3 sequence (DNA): TGTGCCAGCAGCGCCGTGACAGGGCCGGGTGAAAAACTGTTTTTT.

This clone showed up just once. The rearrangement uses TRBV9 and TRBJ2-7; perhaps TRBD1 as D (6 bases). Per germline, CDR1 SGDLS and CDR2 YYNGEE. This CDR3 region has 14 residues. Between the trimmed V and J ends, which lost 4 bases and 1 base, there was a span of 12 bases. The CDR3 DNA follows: TGTGCCAGCAGCCTCGGACAGAATTCCTACGAGCAGTACTTC. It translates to CASSLGQNSYEQYF.

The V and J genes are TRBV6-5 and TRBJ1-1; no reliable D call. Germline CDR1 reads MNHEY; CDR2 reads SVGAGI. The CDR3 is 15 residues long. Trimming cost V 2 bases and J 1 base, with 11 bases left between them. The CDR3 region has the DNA TGTGCCAGCAGTTACCTGGCACCACCGAACACTGAAGCTTTCTTT. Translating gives CASSYLAPPNTEAFF.

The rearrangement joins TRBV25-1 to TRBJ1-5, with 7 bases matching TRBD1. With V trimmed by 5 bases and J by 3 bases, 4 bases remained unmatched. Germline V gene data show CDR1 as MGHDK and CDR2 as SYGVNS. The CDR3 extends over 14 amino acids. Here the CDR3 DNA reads TGTGCCAGCAGTCAACAGGGGTCCAATCAGCCCCAGCATTTT. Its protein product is CASSQQGSNQPQHF.

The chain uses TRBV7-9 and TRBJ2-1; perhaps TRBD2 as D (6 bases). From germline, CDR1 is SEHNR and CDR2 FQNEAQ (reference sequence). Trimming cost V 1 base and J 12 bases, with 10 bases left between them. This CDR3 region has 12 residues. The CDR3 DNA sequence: TGTGCCAGCAGCTTAGAGGCGGGGAGGCAGTTCTTC. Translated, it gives CASSLEAGRQFF.

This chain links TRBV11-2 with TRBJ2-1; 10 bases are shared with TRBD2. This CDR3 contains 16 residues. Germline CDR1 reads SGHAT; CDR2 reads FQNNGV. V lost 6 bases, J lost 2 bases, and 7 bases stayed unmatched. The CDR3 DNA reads TGTGCCAGCAGACAACTAGCGGGGCTCGCCTACAATGAGCAGTTCTTC. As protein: CASRQLAGLAYNEQFF.

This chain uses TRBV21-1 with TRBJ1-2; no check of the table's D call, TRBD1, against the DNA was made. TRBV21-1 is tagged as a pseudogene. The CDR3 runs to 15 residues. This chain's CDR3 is CASSKYRDRLYGYTF. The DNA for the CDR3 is TGTGCCAGCAGCAAATATCGGGACAGACTCTATGGCTACACCTTC.